This T cell receptor beta chain is drawn from a study of T cells in Graves' hyperthyroidism and ophthalmopathy. This clonotype appeared many times. RNA transcripts yielded amplified TCR beta CDR3 regions. Researchers ran a first-round RT-PCR on the TCR CDR3 using the HTBI primer set. TCRdb re-called the multiplex PCR reads through MiXCR, storing one row per CDR3 protein. The repertoire consists of hundreds of thousands of distinct CDR3 sequences, with more than 20% occurring once and the leading ten covering over 30%. In germline, CDR1 is SGHRS, CDR2 YFSETQ. With 0 bases removed from V and 4 bases from J, the gap between germline ends came to 10 bases. The CDR3 is 14 amino acids. With duration under 3 months, ophthalmopathy was active: Clinical Activity Score at least 3, NOSPECS at least 4. Clinical symptoms, serum thyroxine, TRAb, thyroid ultrasound and orbital computed tomography established diagnosis. The authors took PBMCs from 8 to 10 ml fresh peripheral blood.

The receptor comes from a man aged 25-45 years with Graves' ophthalmopathy. Sequenced material: blood. The V call is TRBV5-1, the J call TRBJ1-2, with D tentatively TRBD1 (5 bases). The CDR3 region has the DNA TGCGCCAGCAGCTTGGATCAGGGCAGCTATGGCTACACCTTC. It yields the protein CASSLDQGSYGYTF.